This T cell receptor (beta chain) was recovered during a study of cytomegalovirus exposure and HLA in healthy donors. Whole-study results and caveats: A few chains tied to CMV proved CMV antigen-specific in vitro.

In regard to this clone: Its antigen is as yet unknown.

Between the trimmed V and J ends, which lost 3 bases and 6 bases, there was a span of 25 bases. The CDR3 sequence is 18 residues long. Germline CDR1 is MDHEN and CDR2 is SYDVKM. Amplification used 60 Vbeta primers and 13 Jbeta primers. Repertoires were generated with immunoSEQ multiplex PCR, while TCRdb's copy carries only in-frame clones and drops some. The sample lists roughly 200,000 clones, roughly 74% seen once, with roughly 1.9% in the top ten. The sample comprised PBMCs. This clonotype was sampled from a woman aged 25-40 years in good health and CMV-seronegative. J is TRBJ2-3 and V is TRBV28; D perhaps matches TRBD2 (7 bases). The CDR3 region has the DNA TGTGCCAGCAGTTTGCTTAGATTGAGGGGGGGGCAAGGGGATACGCAGTATTTT. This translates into CASSLLRLRGGQGDTQYF. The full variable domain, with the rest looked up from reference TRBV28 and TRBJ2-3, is DVKVTQSSRYLVKRTGEKVFLECVQDMDHENMFWYRQDPGLGLRLIYFSYDVKMKEKGDIPEGYSVSREKKERFSLILESASTNQTSMYLCASSLLRLRGGQGDTQYFGPGTRLTVL.